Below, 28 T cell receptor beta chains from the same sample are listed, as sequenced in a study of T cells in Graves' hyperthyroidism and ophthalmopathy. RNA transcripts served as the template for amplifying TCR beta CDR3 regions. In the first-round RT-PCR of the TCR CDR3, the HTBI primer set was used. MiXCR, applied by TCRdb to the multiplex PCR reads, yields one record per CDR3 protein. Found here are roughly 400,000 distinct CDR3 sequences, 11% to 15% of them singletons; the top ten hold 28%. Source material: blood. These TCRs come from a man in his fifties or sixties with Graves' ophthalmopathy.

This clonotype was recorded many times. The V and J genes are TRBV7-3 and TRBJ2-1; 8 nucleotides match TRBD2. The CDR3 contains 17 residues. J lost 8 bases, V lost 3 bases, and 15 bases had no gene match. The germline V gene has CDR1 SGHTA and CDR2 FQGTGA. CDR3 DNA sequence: TGTGCCAGCAGCTTTGGGCTAGCGGGTCAAAGGCCCCATGAGCAGTTCTTC. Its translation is CASSFGLAGQRPHEQFF.

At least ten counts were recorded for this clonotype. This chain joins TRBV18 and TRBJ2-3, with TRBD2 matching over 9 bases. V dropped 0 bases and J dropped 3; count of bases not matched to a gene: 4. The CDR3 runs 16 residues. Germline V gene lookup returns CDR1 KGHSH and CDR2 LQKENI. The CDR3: CASSPPTAGGTDTQYF. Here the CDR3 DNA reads TGTGCCAGCTCACCACCTACGGCGGGAGGGACAGATACGCAGTATTTT.

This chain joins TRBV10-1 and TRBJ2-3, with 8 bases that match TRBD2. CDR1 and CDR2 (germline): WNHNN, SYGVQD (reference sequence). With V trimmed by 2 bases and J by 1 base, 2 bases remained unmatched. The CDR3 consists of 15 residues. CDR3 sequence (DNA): TGCGCCAGCAGTGAGACCGGGAGGGGCACAGATACGCAGTATTTT. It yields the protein CASSETGRGTDTQYF.

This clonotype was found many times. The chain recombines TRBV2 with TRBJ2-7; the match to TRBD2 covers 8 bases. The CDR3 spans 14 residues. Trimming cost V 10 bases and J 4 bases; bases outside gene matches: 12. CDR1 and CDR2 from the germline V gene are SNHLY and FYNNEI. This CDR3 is CAKKIAGSHYEQYF. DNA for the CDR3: TGTGCCAAAAAAATAGCGGGAAGCCATTACGAGCAGTACTTC.

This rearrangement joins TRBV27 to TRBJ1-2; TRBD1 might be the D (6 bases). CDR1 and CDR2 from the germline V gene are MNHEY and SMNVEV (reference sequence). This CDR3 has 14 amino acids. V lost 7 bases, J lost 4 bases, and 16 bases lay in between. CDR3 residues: CASNPGRGGYGYTF. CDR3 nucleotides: TGTGCCAGCAACCCAGGCAGGGGCGGCTATGGCTACACCTTC.

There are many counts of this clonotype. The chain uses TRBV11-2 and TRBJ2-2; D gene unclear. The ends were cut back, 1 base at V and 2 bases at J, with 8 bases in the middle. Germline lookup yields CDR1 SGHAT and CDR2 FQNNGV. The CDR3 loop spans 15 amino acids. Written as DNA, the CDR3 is TGTGCCAGCAGCTTAGCTATAGCCAACACCGGGGAGCTGTTTTTT. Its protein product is CASSLAIANTGELFF.

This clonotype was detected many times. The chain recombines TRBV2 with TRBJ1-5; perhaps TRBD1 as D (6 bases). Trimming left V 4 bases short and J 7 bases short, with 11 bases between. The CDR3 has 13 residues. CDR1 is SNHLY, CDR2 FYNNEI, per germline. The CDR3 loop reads CASSVGAGQPQHF. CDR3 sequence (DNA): TGTGCCAGCAGTGTGGGGGCGGGGCAGCCCCAGCATTTT.

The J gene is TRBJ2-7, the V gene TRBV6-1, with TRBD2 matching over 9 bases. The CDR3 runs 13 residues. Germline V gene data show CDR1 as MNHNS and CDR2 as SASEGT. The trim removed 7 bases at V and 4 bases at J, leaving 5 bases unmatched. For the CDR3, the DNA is TGTGCCAGCAATCGACTAGCGGATTACGAGCAGTACTTC. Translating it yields CASNRLADYEQYF.

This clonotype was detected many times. As DNA, the CDR3 is TGTGCCAGCAGGGCCCGGACAGGGCGCACAGATACGCAGTATTTT. This translates into CASRARTGRTDTQYF. This sequence joins TRBV2 and TRBJ2-3; 8 bases are a match to TRBD1. With V trimmed by 6 bases and J by 1 base, 6 bases remained unmatched. The germline CDR1 and CDR2 sequences are SNHLY and FYNNEI. This CDR3 region has 15 residues.

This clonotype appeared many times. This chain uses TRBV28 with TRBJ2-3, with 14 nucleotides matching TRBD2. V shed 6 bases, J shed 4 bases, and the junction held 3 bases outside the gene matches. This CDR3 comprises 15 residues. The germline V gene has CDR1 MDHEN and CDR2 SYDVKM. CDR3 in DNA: TGTGCCAGCAGGGGACTAGCGGGAGCCCCAGATACGCAGTATTTT. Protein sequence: CASRGLAGAPDTQYF.

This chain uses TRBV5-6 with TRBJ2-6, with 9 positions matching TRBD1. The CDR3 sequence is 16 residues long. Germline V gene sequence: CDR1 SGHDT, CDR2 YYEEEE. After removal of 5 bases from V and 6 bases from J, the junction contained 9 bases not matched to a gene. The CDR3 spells CASSQQGAHEANVLTF. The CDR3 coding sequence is TGTGCCAGCAGTCAACAGGGGGCGCATGAGGCCAACGTCCTGACTTTC.

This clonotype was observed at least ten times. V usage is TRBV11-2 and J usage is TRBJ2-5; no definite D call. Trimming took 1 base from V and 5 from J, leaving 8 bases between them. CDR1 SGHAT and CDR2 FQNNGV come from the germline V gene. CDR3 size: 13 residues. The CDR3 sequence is CASSLGEVETQYF. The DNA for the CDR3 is TGTGCCAGCAGCTTAGGTGAGGTGGAGACCCAGTACTTC.

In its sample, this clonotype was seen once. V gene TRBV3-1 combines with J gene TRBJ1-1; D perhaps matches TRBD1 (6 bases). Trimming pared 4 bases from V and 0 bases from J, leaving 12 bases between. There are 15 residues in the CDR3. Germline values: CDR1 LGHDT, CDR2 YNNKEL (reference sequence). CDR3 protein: CASSPPGGLNTEAFF. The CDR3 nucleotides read TGTGCCAGCAGCCCACCCGGGGGGCTGAACACTGAAGCTTTCTTT.

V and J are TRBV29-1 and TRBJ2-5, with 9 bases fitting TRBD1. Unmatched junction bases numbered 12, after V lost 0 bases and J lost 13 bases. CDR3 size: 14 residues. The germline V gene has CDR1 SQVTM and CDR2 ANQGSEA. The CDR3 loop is CSVEDWGQGKTRYF. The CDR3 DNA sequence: TGCAGCGTTGAAGATTGGGGACAGGGTAAAACTCGGTACTTC.

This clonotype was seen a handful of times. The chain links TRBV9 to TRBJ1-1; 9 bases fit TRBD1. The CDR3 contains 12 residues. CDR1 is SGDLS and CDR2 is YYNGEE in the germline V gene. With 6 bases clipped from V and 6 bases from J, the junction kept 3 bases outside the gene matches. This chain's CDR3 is CASNRQGAEAFF. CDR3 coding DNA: TGTGCCAGCAATCGACAGGGGGCTGAAGCTTTCTTT. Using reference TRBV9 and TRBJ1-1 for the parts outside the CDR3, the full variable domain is DSGVTQTPKHLITATGQRVTLRCSPRSGDLSVYWYQQSLDQGLQFLIQYYNGEERAKGNILERFSAQQFPDLHSELNLSSLELGDSALYFCASNRQGAEAFFGQGTRLTVV.

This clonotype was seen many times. This CDR3 is CASRTSSGRFSYNEQFF. In DNA form, the CDR3 reads TGTGCCAGCAGAACCTCTAGCGGGAGGTTCTCCTACAATGAGCAGTTCTTC. J is TRBJ2-1 and V is TRBV7-9; 11 bases are a match to TRBD2. V was pared by 6 bases and J by 0 bases, with 7 bases of the junction left unmatched. This CDR3 has 17 amino acids. In germline, CDR1 is SEHNR, CDR2 FQNEAQ (reference sequence).

CDR3 bases: TGTGCCAGCAGCTTAGATCCTAGCGGGAGCTCCTACAATGAGCAGTTCTTC. It specifies CASSLDPSGSSYNEQFF. The chain is built from TRBV11-2 and TRBJ2-1, with TRBD2 identical over 10 bases. V lost 0 bases to trimming and J lost 0 bases; unmatched junction nucleotides: 2. The CDR3 has 17 amino acids. Germline CDR1 SGHAT, CDR2 FQNNGV.

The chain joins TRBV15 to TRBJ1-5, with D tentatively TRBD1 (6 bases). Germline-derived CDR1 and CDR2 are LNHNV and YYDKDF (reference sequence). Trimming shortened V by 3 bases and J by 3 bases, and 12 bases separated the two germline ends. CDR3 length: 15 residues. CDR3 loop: CATSRGGTLNQPQHF. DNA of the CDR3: TGTGCCACCAGCAGGGGAGGGACACTCAATCAGCCCCAGCATTTT.

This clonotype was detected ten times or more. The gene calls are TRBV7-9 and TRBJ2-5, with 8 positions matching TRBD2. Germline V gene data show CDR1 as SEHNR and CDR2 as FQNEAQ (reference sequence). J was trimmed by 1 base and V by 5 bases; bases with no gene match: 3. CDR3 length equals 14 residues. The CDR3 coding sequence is TGTGCCAGCAGCCTTGGACTAGCCCAAGAGACCCAGTACTTC. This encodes CASSLGLAQETQYF.

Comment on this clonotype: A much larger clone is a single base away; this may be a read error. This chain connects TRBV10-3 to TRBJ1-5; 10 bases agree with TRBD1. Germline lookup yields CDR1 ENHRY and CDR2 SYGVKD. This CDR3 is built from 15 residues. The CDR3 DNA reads TGTACCATCAGTGTCCGGGACAGGGGTGATCAGCCCCAGCATTTT. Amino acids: CTISVRDRGDQPQHF.

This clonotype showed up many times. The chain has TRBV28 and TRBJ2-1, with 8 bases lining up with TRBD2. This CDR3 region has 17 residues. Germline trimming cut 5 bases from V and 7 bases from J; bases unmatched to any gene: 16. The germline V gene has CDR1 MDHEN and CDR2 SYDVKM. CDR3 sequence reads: CASSVAGRARTWNEQFF. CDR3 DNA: TGTGCCAGCAGTGTAGCGGGGAGGGCGCGAACTTGGAATGAGCAGTTCTTC.

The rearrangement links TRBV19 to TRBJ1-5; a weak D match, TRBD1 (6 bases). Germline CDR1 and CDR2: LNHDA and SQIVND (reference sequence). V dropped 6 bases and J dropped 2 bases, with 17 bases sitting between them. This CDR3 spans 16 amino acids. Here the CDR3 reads CASSNSRGYGNQPQHF. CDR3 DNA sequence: TGTGCCAGTAGCAATAGCAGGGGATATGGCAATCAGCCCCAGCATTTT.

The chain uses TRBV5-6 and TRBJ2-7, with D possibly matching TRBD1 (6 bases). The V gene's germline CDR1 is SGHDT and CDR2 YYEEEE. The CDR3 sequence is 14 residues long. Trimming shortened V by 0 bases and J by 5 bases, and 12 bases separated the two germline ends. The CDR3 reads CASSLDREFDEQYF. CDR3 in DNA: TGTGCCAGCAGCTTGGACAGGGAATTTGACGAGCAGTACTTC.

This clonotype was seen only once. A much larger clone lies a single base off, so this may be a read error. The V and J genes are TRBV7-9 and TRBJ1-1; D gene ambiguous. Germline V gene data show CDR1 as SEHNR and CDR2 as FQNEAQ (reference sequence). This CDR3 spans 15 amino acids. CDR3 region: CASSLKATLNSEAFF. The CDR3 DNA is TGTGCCAGCAGCTTGAAGGCCACCTTGAACTCTGAAGCTTTCTTT.

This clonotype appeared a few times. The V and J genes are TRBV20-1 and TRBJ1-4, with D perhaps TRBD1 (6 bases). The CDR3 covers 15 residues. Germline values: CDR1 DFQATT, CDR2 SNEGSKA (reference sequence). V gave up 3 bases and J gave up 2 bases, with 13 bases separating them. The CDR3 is CSASFAGDTNEKLFF. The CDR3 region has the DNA TGCAGTGCTAGTTTTGCAGGGGACACTAATGAAAAACTGTTTTTT.

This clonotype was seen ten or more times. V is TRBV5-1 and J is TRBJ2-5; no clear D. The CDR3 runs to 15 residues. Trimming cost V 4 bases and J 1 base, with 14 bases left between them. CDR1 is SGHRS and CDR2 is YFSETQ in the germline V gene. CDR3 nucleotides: TGCGCCAGCAGCCCAGGATCGAACACCCAAGAGACCCAGTACTTC. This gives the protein CASSPGSNTQETQYF.

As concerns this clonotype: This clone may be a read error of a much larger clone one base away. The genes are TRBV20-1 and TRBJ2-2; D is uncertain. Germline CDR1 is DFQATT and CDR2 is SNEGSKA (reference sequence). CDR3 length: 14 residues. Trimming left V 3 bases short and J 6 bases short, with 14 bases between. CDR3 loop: CSASGAQLAGELFF. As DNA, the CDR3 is TGCAGTGCTAGTGGCGCCCAATTAGCCGGGGAGCTGTTTTTT.

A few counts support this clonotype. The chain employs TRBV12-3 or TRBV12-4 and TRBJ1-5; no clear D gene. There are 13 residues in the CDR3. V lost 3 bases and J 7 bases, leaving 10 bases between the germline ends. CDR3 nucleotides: TGTGCCAGCAGTTTTTCGAAGGGACAGCCCCAGCATTTT. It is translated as CASSFSKGQPQHF.